Below are 20 T cell receptor beta chains sequenced from a single sample in a study of regulatory T cells in long-lasting Graves disease. This sample's time point: newly diagnosed GD, antithyroid drugs for less than 3 months. TCR sequences were obtained from RNA taken from PBMCs. Construction of TCR beta libraries relied on iRepertoire HTBI primers and on Arm-PCR targeting CDR3 regions. In TCRdb, the multiplex PCR reads were re-called with MiXCR into one record per CDR3 protein. Altogether roughly 500,000 distinct CDR3 sequences are present, roughly 14% being singletons, with the ten largest covering roughly 10%. These data were likewise used in another study, on T cells in Graves' hyperthyroidism and ophthalmopathy.

The sample consisted of peripheral blood mononuclear cells (PBMCs), taken at new diagnosis, from a patient treated with antithyroid drugs. The receptor set was obtained from a man younger than 40 with Graves disease.

CDR3 sequence: CASSIIGGSGNYGYTF. DNA for the CDR3: TGTGCCAGTAGTATAATCGGGGGGAGCGGAAACTATGGCTACACCTTC. The genes are TRBV19 and TRBJ1-2; possible D gene TRBD1, 5 bases. This CDR3 is built from 16 residues. Germline loops: CDR1 LNHDA, CDR2 SQIVND (reference sequence). V was clipped by 2 bases and J by 2 bases, with 15 bases between them.

Many counts were recorded for this clonotype. This chain links TRBV6-1 with TRBJ2-1; 8 bases fit TRBD2. With V trimmed by 2 bases and J by 7 bases, 4 bases remained unmatched. This CDR3 is built from 14 residues. Germline V gene sequence: CDR1 MNHNS, CDR2 SASEGT. CDR3: CASSESGRANEQFF. The DNA of the CDR3 is TGTGCCAGCAGTGAATCCGGGAGGGCAAATGAGCAGTTCTTC.

In this sample, this clonotype turned up many times. The genes are TRBV7-9 and TRBJ2-1, with TRBD2 matching 11 bases. After removal of 5 bases from V and 2 bases from J, the junction contained 8 bases not matched to a gene. This CDR3 comprises 17 residues. Per germline, CDR1 SEHNR and CDR2 FQNEAQ (reference sequence). The CDR3: CASSPSSGRRTYNEQFF. As DNA, the CDR3 is TGTGCCAGCAGCCCATCTAGCGGGAGGCGAACCTACAATGAGCAGTTCTTC. The whole variable domain, filled in from reference TRBV7-9 and TRBJ2-1, reads DTGVSQNPRHKITKRGQNVTFRCDPISEHNRLYWYRQTLGQGPEFLTYFQNEAQLEKSRLLSDRFSAERPKGSFSTLEIQRTEQGDSAMYLCASSPSSGRRTYNEQFFGPGTRLTVL.

This clonotype was seen a few times. The chain combines TRBV19 with TRBJ2-7, with TRBD2 matching 9 bases. This CDR3 is built from 15 residues. Germline CDR1 is LNHDA and CDR2 is SQIVND (reference sequence). J gave up 5 bases and V 6 bases, and 11 bases lay outside the gene matches. The CDR3 sequence: CASRAGGYPADEQYF. Here the CDR3 DNA reads TGTGCCAGTAGAGCGGGAGGATACCCCGCCGACGAGCAGTACTTC.

This clonotype appeared a single time. The chain links TRBV19 to TRBJ2-7; D remains unclear. Looked up from germline, CDR1 is LNHDA and CDR2 is SQIVND (reference sequence). V lost 4 bases to trimming and J lost 5 bases, with 12 bases between them. The CDR3 runs to 13 residues. The CDR3 DNA is TGTGCCAGTAGTAAAGGCCGCCCGGACGAGCAGTACTTC. As protein: CASSKGRPDEQYF.

This clonotype showed up just a few times. A much larger clone lies a single base off, so this may be a read error. CDR3: CSATRRAGELSF. For the CDR3, the DNA is TGCAGTGCTACCCGGCGGGCCGGGGAGCTGTCTTTT. The chain is built from TRBV20-1 and TRBJ2-2; maybe TRBD2 (5 bases). Germline CDR1 DFQATT, CDR2 SNEGSKA (reference sequence). This CDR3 has 12 amino acids.

This clonotype has at least ten counts. CDR3 protein: CASTPNVGMGYTGELFF. The CDR3 coding sequence is TGTGCCAGCACACCGAACGTTGGTATGGGGTACACCGGGGAGCTGTTTTTT. The chain recombines TRBV12-3 or TRBV12-4 with TRBJ2-2; D unclear. Trimming cost V 7 bases and J 3 bases, with 21 bases left between them. This CDR3 has 17 residues.

A word on this clonotype: At one end the junction does not follow the germline gene, possibly because of a read error. The V call is TRBV5-1, the J call TRBJ2-7; 10 nucleotides agree with TRBD2. The CDR3 has 19 amino acids. Per germline, CDR1 SGHRS and CDR2 YFSETQ. CDR3 residues: CTSSSSLAGAPKGKGEQYF. CDR3 DNA: TGCACCAGCAGCTCCTCGCTAGCGGGAGCGCCAAAGGGAAAGGGCGAGCAGTACTTC.

As concerns this clonotype: No conserved phenylalanine or tryptophan is present at the end of the CDR3, so a read error is the likely explanation. The chain combines TRBV6-4 with TRBJ1-1; no clear D. V was pared by 2 bases and J by 1 base, with 8 bases between. The CDR3 runs to 14 residues. The germline gives CDR1 MRHNA, CDR2 SNTAGT. CDR3 region: CASSDGGENTEAFL. The CDR3 coding sequence is TGTGCCAGCAGTGACGGCGGGGAGAACACTGAAGCTTTCCTT.

This clonotype was found many times. The chain recombines TRBV20-1 with TRBJ1-1; 7 bases align to TRBD1. The CDR3 runs to 13 residues. Unmatched junction bases numbered 7, after V lost 3 bases and J lost 6 bases. The germline CDR1 and CDR2 sequences are DFQATT and SNEGSKA (reference sequence). The CDR3 is CSASGDSAAEAFF. The CDR3 DNA is TGCAGTGCTAGTGGGGACAGCGCAGCTGAAGCTTTCTTT.

The V and J genes are TRBV6-5 and TRBJ2-7, with 12 bases lining up with TRBD2. Germline CDR1 MNHEY, CDR2 SVGAGI. The length of the CDR3 is 15 residues. V shed 4 bases, J shed 5 bases, and the junction held 6 bases outside the gene matches. The CDR3 DNA follows: TGTGCCAGCAGTTTCCGACTAGCGGGAGTTCACGAGCAGTACTTC. This encodes CASSFRLAGVHEQYF.

This clonotype was observed many times. The chain has TRBV6-1 and TRBJ2-1, with D perhaps matching TRBD2 (6 bases). Germline V gene data show CDR1 as MNHNS and CDR2 as SASEGT. Trimming shortened V by 6 bases and J by 0 bases, and 12 bases separated the two germline ends. The CDR3 has 15 amino acids. This chain's CDR3 is CASRDSGSSYNEQFF. The CDR3 DNA sequence: TGTGCCAGCAGGGATAGCGGCTCCTCCTACAATGAGCAGTTCTTC.

This clonotype was seen at least ten times. The chain couples TRBV11-2 to TRBJ1-4, with TRBD1 as a possible D gene (5 bases). V was trimmed by 7 bases and J by 6 bases, leaving 18 bases between them. CDR3 length: 15 residues. The germline V gene has CDR1 SGHAT and CDR2 FQNNGV. This CDR3 reads CASTQSGGSHEKLFF. CDR3 in DNA: TGTGCCAGCACCCAAAGCGGGGGGAGTCATGAAAAACTGTTTTTT.

This clonotype came up a few times. The chain recombines TRBV5-1 with TRBJ2-5, with 9 positions matching TRBD2. Trimming at V came to 2 bases and at J to 4 bases, leaving 6 bases not matched to a gene. The CDR3 length is 15 residues. Germline values: CDR1 SGHRS, CDR2 YFSETQ. Written as DNA, the CDR3 is TGCGCCAGCAGCTTAGGGGCGGGAGGGCCAGAGACCCAGTACTTC. Amino acid sequence: CASSLGAGGPETQYF.

This clonotype was picked up many times. The chain combines TRBV28 with TRBJ2-2; unclear D gene. In germline, CDR1 is MDHEN, CDR2 SYDVKM. There are 12 residues in the CDR3. Trimming pared 5 bases from V and 6 bases from J, leaving 7 bases between. This chain's CDR3 is CASSPTPGELFF. CDR3 DNA: TGTGCCAGCAGTCCGACTCCCGGGGAGCTGTTTTTT.

This clonotype was found many times. This chain uses TRBV6-2 or TRBV6-3 with TRBJ2-1; D uncertain. The CDR3 totals 13 residues. V lost 5 bases to trimming and J lost 6 bases, with 11 bases between them. Germline V gene data show CDR1 as MNHEY and CDR2 as SVGEGT. DNA for the CDR3: TGTGCCAGCAGTGAATACGGCTTCAATGAGCAGTTCTTC. It specifies CASSEYGFNEQFF.

V and J are TRBV6-2 or TRBV6-3 and TRBJ2-7; D gene unclear. The CDR3 has 15 amino acids. Germline V lookup: CDR1 MNHEY, CDR2 SVGEGT. V gave up 5 bases and J gave up 2 bases, with 16 bases separating them. The CDR3 nucleotides are TGTGCCAGCAGTGACCTTAGACCACCGCCCTACGAGCAGTACTTC. It yields the protein CASSDLRPPPYEQYF.

This clonotype was found many times. The rearrangement joins TRBV15 to TRBJ2-7; 9 bases map to TRBD2. With V trimmed by 0 bases and J by 6 bases, 18 bases remained unmatched. Germline CDR1 reads LNHNV; CDR2 reads YYDKDF (reference sequence). The CDR3 loop spans 19 amino acids. The CDR3 DNA sequence: TGTGCCACCAGCAGAGATAAGTTGATAGGCGGGAGGGCCGGCGGCGAGCAGTACTTC. Translation gives CATSRDKLIGGRAGGEQYF.

This clonotype has at least ten counts. This chain joins TRBV27 and TRBJ1-2; D possibly corresponds to TRBD1 (5 bases). Germline CDR1 is MNHEY and CDR2 is SMNVEV (reference sequence). This CDR3 region has 16 residues. Trimming removed 6 bases from V and 8 bases from J, with 25 bases in between. The CDR3 coding sequence is TGTGCCAGCAGCCCCGGCGAGGACGGAACCCGGGGGGGCTACACCTTC. Encoded protein: CASSPGEDGTRGGYTF.

This clonotype was observed a few times. The chain recombines TRBV20-1 with TRBJ2-6, with 9 positions matching TRBD2. The trim removed 6 bases at V and 4 bases at J, leaving 4 bases unmatched. CDR1 and CDR2 (germline): DFQATT, SNEGSKA (reference sequence). This CDR3 is built from 14 residues. CDR3 sequence (DNA): TGCAGTGCAGTAGCGGGGGAGGGGGCCAACGTCCTGACTTTC. It translates to CSAVAGEGANVLTF.